This T cell receptor beta chain derives from a study of Graves' ophthalmopathy and Graves' hyperthyroidism. Using RNA transcripts, the TCR beta CDR3 regions were amplified. HTBI primers were employed in first-round RT-PCR, then a second-round multiplex PCR followed. MiXCR was run by TCRdb on the multiplex PCR reads, yielding one entry per CDR3 protein. The sample yields approximately 330,000 distinct CDR3 sequences, roughly a sixth seen once. V was trimmed by 6 bases and J by 3 bases, leaving 12 bases between them. In germline, CDR1 is SEHNR, CDR2 FQNEAQ (reference sequence). The CDR3 length is 14 residues.

This TCR came from an adult man with Graves' ophthalmopathy. This chain links TRBV7-9 with TRBJ1-3; no clear D gene. Material for sequencing was peripheral blood. In DNA form, the CDR3 reads TGTGCCAGCAGTATTACAGTTGGTGGAAACACCATATATTTT. Amino acid sequence: CASSITVGGNTIYF.